What follows is one T cell receptor beta chain and its context. Its antigen is as yet unknown. Here immunoSEQ multiplex PCR was the method, and the copy in TCRdb shows in-frame clones only, minus some. The sample records over 150,000 clones, less than 95% being singletons. The sample is drawn from a study of T cell responses to AZD1222 COVID-19 vaccine. For the study at large: Second-dose intervals of approximately 4 or approximately 12 weeks were pooled. Regarding the study as a whole: Distributed over spike, vaccine-associated CD4 TCRs predominated at 160-218 and 743-854. The repertoires were collected only after the peak T cell response.

The specimen comprised peripheral blood, sampled on day 0 of AZD1222 vaccination. This sequence originates from an adult in good health.

DNA of the CDR3: TGTGCCAGCAGCGTAGCGACAGGGGAGGGGGAGACCCAGTACTTC. This gives the protein CASSVATGEGETQYF. The rearrangement joins TRBV9 to TRBJ2-5, with D maybe TRBD1 (8 bases). Germline CDR1 is SGDLS and CDR2 is YYNGEE. V lost 0 bases to trimming and J lost 5 bases, with 14 bases between them. This CDR3 is 15 amino acids long.